One sample yielded the 19 T cell receptor beta chains listed below, sequenced in a study of CD8 T cells in ankylosing spondylitis. Study-wide points: Fewer than ten highly homologous variants made up a TCR beta motif that seemed to typify ankylosing spondylitis blood.

TCRdb recomputed calls from the 5' RACE reads with MiXCR, one row per CDR3 protein. This sample carries over 700,000 distinct CDR3 sequences, around 17% of them seen once, and the ten largest clones take 15% to 20%. No antigen is known for these receptors. The sequenced sample was blood, either unsorted or a sorted T cell fraction (not recorded which). These TCRs come from a male donor with ankylosing spondylitis.

The CDR3 loop is CASSLWTLAAPGNEQFF. In DNA, the CDR3 is TGTGCCAGCAGCTTATGGACCCTAGCGGCCCCGGGGAATGAGCAGTTCTTC. V gene TRBV7-2 combines with J gene TRBJ2-1; 7 bases match TRBD2. Per the germline V gene, CDR1 is SGHTA and CDR2 is FQGNSA. Trimming removed 2 bases from V and 7 bases from J; junction bases left unmatched: 14. The CDR3 sequence is 17 residues long.

J is TRBJ1-5 and V is TRBV20-1; perhaps TRBD1 as D (5 bases). CDR1 is DFQATT and CDR2 is SNEGSKA in the germline V gene (reference sequence). This CDR3 contains 14 residues. The germline V and J ends were trimmed by 6 bases and 2 bases, with 14 bases remaining between them. The CDR3 region has the DNA TGCAGTGCCATCGGGGGTCTAGGCAATCAGCCCCAGCATTTT. Protein: CSAIGGLGNQPQHF.

This rearrangement joins TRBV28 to TRBJ2-2; D not resolved. V was cut by 5 bases and J by 2 bases, with 6 bases left in between. This CDR3 spans 13 amino acids. Germline CDR1 reads MDHEN; CDR2 reads SYDVKM. The CDR3 bases are TGTGCCAGCAGTCCGGGTAACACCGGGGAGCTGTTTTTT. This gives the protein CASSPGNTGELFF.

The chain is built from TRBV12-3 or TRBV12-4 and TRBJ2-2, with D perhaps TRBD1 (6 bases). The length of the CDR3 is 15 residues. The V end lost 3 bases, the J end lost 2 bases, and 10 bases lay between the germline ends. CDR3 DNA sequence: TGTGCCAGCAGTTTCTCGGACAGAAACACCGGGGAGCTGTTTTTT. This encodes CASSFSDRNTGELFF.

V is TRBV11-2 and J is TRBJ2-3; 10 nucleotides line up with TRBD2. The CDR3 runs 16 residues. From germline, CDR1 is SGHAT and CDR2 FQNNGV. The trim removed 5 bases at V and 6 bases at J, leaving 11 bases unmatched. CDR3 nucleotide sequence: TGTGCCAGCAGCCCCACTACTAGCGGGGTTTCGGATACGCAGTATTTT. It codes for CASSPTTSGVSDTQYF.

V usage is TRBV7-2 and J usage is TRBJ2-1; TRBD2 aligns across 8 bases. The CDR3 extends over 15 amino acids. In germline, CDR1 is SGHTA, CDR2 FQGNSA. The ends lost 6 bases at V and 1 base at J; junction bases unmatched: 5. CDR3 protein: CASRVTSGSYNEQFF. CDR3 DNA: TGTGCCAGCAGGGTTACTAGCGGTTCCTACAATGAGCAGTTCTTC.

V and J are TRBV6-1 and TRBJ2-1, with TRBD2 matching 11 bases. Trimming took 6 bases from V and 6 from J; bases not matched to a gene: 7. Per germline, CDR1 MNHNS and CDR2 SASEGT. The CDR3 is 15 residues long. CDR3: CASSSTSGSSNEQFF. In nucleotides, the CDR3 is TGTGCCAGCAGCTCAACTAGCGGGAGTTCCAATGAGCAGTTCTTC.

This clonotype was seen more than once but under ten times. The chain joins TRBV12-3 or TRBV12-4 to TRBJ2-6, with 7 bases matching TRBD1. With V trimmed by 7 bases and J by 0 bases, 6 bases remained unmatched. This CDR3 contains 16 residues. The CDR3 loop is CASKRDSSSGANVLTF. The CDR3 nucleotides read TGTGCCAGCAAACGGGACAGCAGCTCTGGGGCCAACGTCCTGACTTTC.

The gene calls are TRBV7-2 and TRBJ1-2, with 12 bases identical to TRBD1. Germline V gene lookup returns CDR1 SGHTA and CDR2 FQGNSA. CDR3 length: 15 amino acids. Trimming at V came to 5 bases and at J to 8 bases, leaving 9 bases not matched to a gene. Here the CDR3 reads CASSAAPGQGAGYTF. The CDR3 coding sequence is TGTGCCAGCAGCGCCGCACCGGGACAGGGGGCCGGCTACACCTTC.

The V and J genes are TRBV27 and TRBJ2-1, with 13 bases lining up with TRBD2. Germline V gene lookup returns CDR1 MNHEY and CDR2 SMNVEV (reference sequence). CDR3 size: 19 residues. V trimming: 6 bases; J trimming: 7 bases; junction bases outside the gene matches: 18. The CDR3 region has the DNA TGTGCCAGCAGCGAGATAGGGACTAGCGGGGAGTCGGCGTATAATGAGCAGTTCTTC. Translating it yields CASSEIGTSGESAYNEQFF.

This rearrangement joins TRBV6-1 to TRBJ2-5, with 13 nucleotides matching TRBD2. This CDR3 has 13 residues. The germline V gene has CDR1 MNHNS and CDR2 SASEGT. V lost 6 bases to trimming and J lost 5 bases; unmatched junction nucleotides: 0. CDR3 DNA sequence: TGTGCCAGCAGGACTAGCGGGAGGGAGACCCAGTACTTC. Translation: CASRTSGRETQYF.

This chain links TRBV7-9 with TRBJ1-5, with D maybe TRBD1 (6 bases). V was clipped by 4 bases and J by 7 bases, with 14 bases between them. Germline V gene sequence: CDR1 SEHNR, CDR2 FQNEAQ (reference sequence). The CDR3 consists of 14 residues. CDR3 sequence reads: CASSSTGPGQPQHF. CDR3 nucleotides: TGTGCCAGCAGCTCCACAGGGCCTGGGCAGCCCCAGCATTTT.

A word on this clonotype: Compared with germline, one end of the junction differs, possibly owing to a read error. The chain is built from TRBV12-3 or TRBV12-4 and TRBJ2-1; 7 bases fit TRBD2. This CDR3 region has 16 residues. Here the CDR3 reads CASFKAGRASYNEQLF. The CDR3 DNA reads TGTGCCAGCTTCAAAGCGGGAAGGGCGTCCTACAATGAGCAGTTATTC.

This clonotype was seen many times. The genes are TRBV12-3 or TRBV12-4 and TRBJ2-7, with 9 bases fitting TRBD1. Trimming took 5 bases from V and 0 from J; bases not matched to a gene: 5. CDR3 size: 15 residues. The CDR3: CASSPQTGGSYEQYF. The CDR3 DNA reads TGTGCCAGCAGTCCCCAGACAGGGGGCTCCTACGAGCAGTACTTC.

The V and J genes are TRBV6-1 and TRBJ2-3; 12 bases fit TRBD2. The V segment lost 6 bases and the J segment 5 bases; nucleotides outside the gene matches: 6. The length of the CDR3 is 15 residues. From germline, CDR1 is MNHNS and CDR2 SASEGT. The CDR3 DNA reads TGTGCCAGCAGCCCTAGCGGGAGGGGAGGAGATACGCAGTATTTT. Residues: CASSPSGRGGDTQYF.

This clonotype was counted only a few times. The chain links TRBV27 to TRBJ1-1; no firm D call. Germline V gene lookup returns CDR1 MNHEY and CDR2 SMNVEV (reference sequence). CDR3 size: 14 residues. V dropped 5 bases and J dropped 3 bases, with 13 bases sitting between them. CDR3 amino acids: CASSPMGGYTEAFF. CDR3 in DNA: TGTGCCAGCAGTCCCATGGGAGGGTACACTGAAGCTTTCTTT.

This chain links TRBV7-3 with TRBJ1-1; tentative D call: TRBD1 (5 bases). V was clipped by 5 bases and J by 3 bases, with 16 bases between them. Germline V lookup: CDR1 SGHTA, CDR2 FQGTGA. This CDR3 comprises 15 residues. The CDR3 spells CASSPTVGRDTEAFF. DNA of the CDR3: TGTGCCAGCAGCCCAACCGTGGGACGGGACACTGAAGCTTTCTTT. Full variable domain (remainder filled in from reference TRBV7-3 and TRBJ1-1): GAGVSQTPSNKVTEKGKYVELRCDPISGHTALYWYRQSLGQGPEFLIYFQGTGAADDSGLPNDRFFAVRPEGSVSTLKIQRTERGDSAVYLCASSPTVGRDTEAFFGQGTRLTVV.

This chain joins TRBV5-1 and TRBJ2-5; TRBD2 is a possible D gene (6 bases). V dropped 4 bases and J dropped 5 bases, with 21 bases sitting between them. The CDR3 sequence is 16 residues long. Germline lookup yields CDR1 SGHRS and CDR2 YFSETQ. This CDR3 is CASSRGTVLGMETQYF. The DNA for the CDR3 is TGCGCCAGCAGCCGGGGGACCGTCTTGGGGATGGAGACCCAGTACTTC. Full variable domain (remainder filled in from reference TRBV5-1 and TRBJ2-5): KAGVTQTPRYLIKTRGQQVTLSCSPISGHRSVSWYQQTPGQGLQFLFEYFSETQRNKGNFPGRFSGRQFSNSRSEMNVSTLELGDSALYLCASSRGTVLGMETQYFGPGTRLLVL.

This clonotype was seen a handful of times. This chain uses TRBV12-3 or TRBV12-4 with TRBJ2-3; 10 nucleotides agree with TRBD2. This CDR3 comprises 17 residues. V was pared by 2 bases and J by 3 bases, with 8 bases of the junction left unmatched. The CDR3 loop is CASSLKLAGVRTDTQYF. CDR3 coding DNA: TGTGCCAGCAGTTTAAAGCTAGCGGGAGTAAGAACAGATACGCAGTATTTT.